In this sample, the clone carrying this T cell receptor (beta chain) turned up once. Its target is unknown. Some clones are missing from TCRdb's copy, which holds only in-frame ones; the method was immunoSEQ multiplex PCR. The table shows roughly 50,000 clones, with 45% to 60% occurring only once. This CDR3 comprises 14 residues. Between the trimmed V and J ends, which lost 4 bases and 2 bases, there was a span of 13 bases. Germline CDR1 and CDR2: SGHDT and YYEEEE. The data belong to a study of cytotoxic CD8 clonotypes in ibrutinib-treated CLL. At the level of the study: Timing of response sample collection was a median about twelve months after treatment start, with a range of 6 to 36. Study conclusions and caveats: Public clonotypes were rare and shrank or held steady on treatment.

The sequence came from a human donor with chronic lymphocytic leukemia. This specimen consisted of PBMCs, obtained after 24 months of ibrutinib treatment. The gene calls are TRBV5-6 and TRBJ2-7; tentatively, D is TRBD2 (6 bases). CDR3 residues: CASSRTGVPYEQYF. CDR3 DNA: TGTGCCAGCAGCCGGACGGGGGTTCCCTACGAGCAGTACTTC. Looking up the rest from reference TRBV5-6 and TRBJ2-7 gives the full variable domain: DAGVTQSPTHLIKTRGQQVTLRCSPKSGHDTVSWYQQALGQGPQFIFQYYEEEERQRGNFPDRFSGHQFPNYSSELNVNALLLGDSALYLCASSRTGVPYEQYFGPGTRLTVT.